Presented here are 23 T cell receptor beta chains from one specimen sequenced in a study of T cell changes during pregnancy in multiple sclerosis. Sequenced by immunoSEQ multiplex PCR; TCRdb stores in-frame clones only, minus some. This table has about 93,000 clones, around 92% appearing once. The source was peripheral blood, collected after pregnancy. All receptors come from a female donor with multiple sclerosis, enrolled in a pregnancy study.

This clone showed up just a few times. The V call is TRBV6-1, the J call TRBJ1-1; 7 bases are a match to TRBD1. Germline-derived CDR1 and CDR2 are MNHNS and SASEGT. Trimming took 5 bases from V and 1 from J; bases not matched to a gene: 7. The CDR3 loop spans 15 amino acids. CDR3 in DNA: TGTGCCAGCAGTTTCCCCGGGACAGCGAACACTGAAGCTTTCTTT. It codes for CASSFPGTANTEAFF.

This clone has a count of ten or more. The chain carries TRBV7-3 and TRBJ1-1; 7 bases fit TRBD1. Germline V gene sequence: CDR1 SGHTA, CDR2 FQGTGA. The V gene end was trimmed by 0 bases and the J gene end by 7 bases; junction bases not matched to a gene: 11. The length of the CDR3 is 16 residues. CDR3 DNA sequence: TGTGCCAGCAGCTTAACCGGACTCGGACAGGCACGTGAAGCTTTCTTT. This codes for CASSLTGLGQAREAFF.

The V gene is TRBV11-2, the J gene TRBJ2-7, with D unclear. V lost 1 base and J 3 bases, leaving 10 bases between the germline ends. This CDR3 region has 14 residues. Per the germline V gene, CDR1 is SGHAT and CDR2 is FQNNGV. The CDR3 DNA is TGTGCCAGCAGCTTAGCTCTCTTTAGCTACGAGCAGTACTTC. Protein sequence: CASSLALFSYEQYF.

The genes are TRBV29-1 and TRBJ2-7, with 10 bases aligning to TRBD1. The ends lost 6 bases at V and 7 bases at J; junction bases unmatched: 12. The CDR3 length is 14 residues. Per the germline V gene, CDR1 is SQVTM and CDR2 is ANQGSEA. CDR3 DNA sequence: TGCAGCGTAGGGACAGGGGCCCGGCGAGGGGAGCAGTACTTC. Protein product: CSVGTGARRGEQYF.

The CDR3 loop reads CASSELAGVYNEQFF. The CDR3, as DNA: TGTGCCAGCAGCGAACTAGCGGGGGTTTACAATGAGCAGTTCTTC. The genes are TRBV9 and TRBJ2-1; 11 bases line up with TRBD2. Germline assignment: CDR1 SGDLS and CDR2 YYNGEE. V dropped 3 bases and J dropped 4; count of bases not matched to a gene: 3. CDR3 length: 15 amino acids.

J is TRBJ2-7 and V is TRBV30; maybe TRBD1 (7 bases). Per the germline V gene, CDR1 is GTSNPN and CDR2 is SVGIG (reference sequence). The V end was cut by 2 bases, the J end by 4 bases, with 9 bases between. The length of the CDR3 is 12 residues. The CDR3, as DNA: TGTGCCTGGAGTCAGGGGGGATACGAGCAGTACTTC. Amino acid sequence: CAWSQGGYEQYF.

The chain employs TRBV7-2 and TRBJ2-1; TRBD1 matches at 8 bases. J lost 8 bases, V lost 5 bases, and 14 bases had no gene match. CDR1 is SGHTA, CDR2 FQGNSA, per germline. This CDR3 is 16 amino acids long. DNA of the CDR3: TGTGCCAGCAGCCGAGGTATAGGACAGGGAGGCGATGAGCAGTTCTTC. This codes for CASSRGIGQGGDEQFF.

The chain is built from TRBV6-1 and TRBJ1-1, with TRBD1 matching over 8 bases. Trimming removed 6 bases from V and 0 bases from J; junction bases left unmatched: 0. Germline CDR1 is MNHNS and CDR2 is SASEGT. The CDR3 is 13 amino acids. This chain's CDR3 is CASRDRVNTEAFF. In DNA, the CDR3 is TGTGCCAGCAGGGACAGGGTGAACACTGAAGCTTTCTTT.

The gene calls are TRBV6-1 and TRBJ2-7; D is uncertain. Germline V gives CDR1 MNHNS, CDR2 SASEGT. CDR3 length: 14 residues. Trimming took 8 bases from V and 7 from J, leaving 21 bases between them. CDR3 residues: CASFKTDAPAEQYF. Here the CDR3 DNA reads TGTGCCAGCTTTAAGACTGACGCTCCGGCTGAGCAGTACTTC.

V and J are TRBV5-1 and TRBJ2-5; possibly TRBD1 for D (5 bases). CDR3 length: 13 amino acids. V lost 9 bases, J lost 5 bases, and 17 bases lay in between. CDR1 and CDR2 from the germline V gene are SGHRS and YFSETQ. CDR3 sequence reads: CATGLGLPETQYF. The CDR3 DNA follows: TGCGCCACAGGGTTGGGCCTACCCGAGACCCAGTACTTC.

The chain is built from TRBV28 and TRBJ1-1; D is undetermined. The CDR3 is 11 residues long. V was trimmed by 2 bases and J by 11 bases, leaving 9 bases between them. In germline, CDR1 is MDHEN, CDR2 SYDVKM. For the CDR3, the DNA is TGTGCCAGCAGTTTAAGGGAGAGGGCTTTCTTT. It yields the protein CASSLRERAFF.

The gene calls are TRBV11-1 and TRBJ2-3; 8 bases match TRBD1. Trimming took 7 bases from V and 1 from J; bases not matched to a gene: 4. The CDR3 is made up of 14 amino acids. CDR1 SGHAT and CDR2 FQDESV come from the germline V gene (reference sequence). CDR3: CASIGTGGTDTQYF. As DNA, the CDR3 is TGTGCCAGCATCGGGACAGGTGGCACAGATACGCAGTATTTT.

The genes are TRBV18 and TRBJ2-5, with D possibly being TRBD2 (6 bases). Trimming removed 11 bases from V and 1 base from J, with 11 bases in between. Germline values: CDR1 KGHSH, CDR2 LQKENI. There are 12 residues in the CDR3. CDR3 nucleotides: TGTGCCGGGCGGGGACCCCAAGAGACCCAGTACTTC. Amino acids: CAGRGPQETQYF.

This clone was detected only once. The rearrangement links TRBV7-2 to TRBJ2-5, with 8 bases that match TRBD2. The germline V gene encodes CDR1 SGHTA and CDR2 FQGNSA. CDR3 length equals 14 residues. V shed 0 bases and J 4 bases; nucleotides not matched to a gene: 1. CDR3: CASSLATSGETQYF. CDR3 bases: TGTGCCAGCAGCTTAGCTACTAGCGGAGAGACCCAGTACTTC.

DNA of the CDR3: TGTGCCACCAGCAGAGATCCGGGAGCGGGAGTCCCCGGGGAGCTGTTTTTT. This sequence encodes CATSRDPGAGVPGELFF. The chain uses TRBV15 and TRBJ2-2; 8 bases align to TRBD2. V lost 0 bases and J lost 6; bases outside the gene matches: 9. The CDR3 spans 17 residues. Germline V gives CDR1 LNHNV, CDR2 YYDKDF (reference sequence).

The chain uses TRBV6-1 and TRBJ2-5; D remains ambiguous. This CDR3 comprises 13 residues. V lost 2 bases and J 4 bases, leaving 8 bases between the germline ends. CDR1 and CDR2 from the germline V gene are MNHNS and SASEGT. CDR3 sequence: CASSEFSPETQYF. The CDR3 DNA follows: TGTGCCAGCAGTGAATTCAGTCCAGAGACCCAGTACTTC.

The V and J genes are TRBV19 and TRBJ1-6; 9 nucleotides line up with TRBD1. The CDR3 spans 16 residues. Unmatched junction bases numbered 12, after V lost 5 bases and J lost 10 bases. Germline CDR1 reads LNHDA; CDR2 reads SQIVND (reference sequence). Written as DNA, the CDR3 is TGTGCCAGTAGTCCCTGGACAGGGGAGCGACACTCACCCCTCCACTTT. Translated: CASSPWTGERHSPLHF.

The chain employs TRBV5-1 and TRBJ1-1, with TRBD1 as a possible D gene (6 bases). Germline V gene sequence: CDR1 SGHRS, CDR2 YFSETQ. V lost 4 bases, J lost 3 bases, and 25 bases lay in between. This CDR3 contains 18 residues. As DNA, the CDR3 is TGCGCCAGCAGCGAGTACGTTACTAGGGGGTATGGAGACACTGAAGCTTTCTTT. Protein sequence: CASSEYVTRGYGDTEAFF.

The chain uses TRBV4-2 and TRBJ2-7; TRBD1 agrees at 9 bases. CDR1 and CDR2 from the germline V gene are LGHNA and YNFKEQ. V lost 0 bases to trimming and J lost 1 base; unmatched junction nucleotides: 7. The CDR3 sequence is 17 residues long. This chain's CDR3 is CASSQETLQGASYEQYF. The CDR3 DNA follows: TGTGCCAGCAGCCAAGAGACTCTACAGGGGGCATCCTACGAGCAGTACTTC.

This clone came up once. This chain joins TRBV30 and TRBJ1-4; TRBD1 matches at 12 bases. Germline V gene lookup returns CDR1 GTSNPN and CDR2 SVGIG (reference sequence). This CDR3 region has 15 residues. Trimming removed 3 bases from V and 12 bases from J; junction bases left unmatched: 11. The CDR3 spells CAWRNKGQGASELFF. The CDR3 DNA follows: TGTGCCTGGAGAAATAAGGGACAGGGGGCGTCGGAACTGTTTTTT.

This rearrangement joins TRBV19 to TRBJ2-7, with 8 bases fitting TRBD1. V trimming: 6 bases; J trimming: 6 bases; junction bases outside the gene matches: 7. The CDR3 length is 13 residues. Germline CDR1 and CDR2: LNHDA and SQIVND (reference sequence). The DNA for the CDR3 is TGTGCCAGTAGGCGTACAGGGGGTGGCGAGCAGTACTTC. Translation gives CASRRTGGGEQYF. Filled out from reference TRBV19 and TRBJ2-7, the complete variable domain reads DGGITQSPKYLFRKEGQNVTLSCEQNLNHDAMYWYRQDPGQGLRLIYYSQIVNDFQKGDIAEGYSVSREKKESFPLTVTSAQKNPTAFYLCASRRTGGGEQYFGPGTRLTVT.

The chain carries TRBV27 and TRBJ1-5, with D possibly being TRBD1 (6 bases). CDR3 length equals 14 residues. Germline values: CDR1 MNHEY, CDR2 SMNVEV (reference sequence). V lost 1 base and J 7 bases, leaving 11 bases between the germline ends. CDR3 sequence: CASSLLAGAQPQHF. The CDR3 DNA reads TGTGCCAGCAGTTTATTGGCAGGGGCCCAGCCCCAGCATTTT.

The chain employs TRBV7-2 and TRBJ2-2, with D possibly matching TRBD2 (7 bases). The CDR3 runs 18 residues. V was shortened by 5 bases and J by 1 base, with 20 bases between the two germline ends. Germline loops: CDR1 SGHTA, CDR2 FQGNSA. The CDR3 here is CASSPKEGGLLNTGELFF. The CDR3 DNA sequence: TGTGCCAGCAGCCCCAAAGAGGGGGGGCTGTTGAACACCGGGGAGCTGTTTTTT.